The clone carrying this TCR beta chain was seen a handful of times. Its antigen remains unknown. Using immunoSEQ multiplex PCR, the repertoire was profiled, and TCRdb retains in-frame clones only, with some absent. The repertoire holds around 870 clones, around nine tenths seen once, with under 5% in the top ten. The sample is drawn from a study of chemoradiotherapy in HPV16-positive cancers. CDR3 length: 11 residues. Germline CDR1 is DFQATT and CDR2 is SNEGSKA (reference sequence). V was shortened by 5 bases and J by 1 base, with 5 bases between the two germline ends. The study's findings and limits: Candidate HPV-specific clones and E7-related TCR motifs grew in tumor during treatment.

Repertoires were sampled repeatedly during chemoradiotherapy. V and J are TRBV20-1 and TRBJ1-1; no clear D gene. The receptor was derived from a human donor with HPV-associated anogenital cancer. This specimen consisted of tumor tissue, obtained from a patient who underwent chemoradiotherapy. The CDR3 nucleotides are TGCAGTGCTCCCCGGAACACTGAAGCTTTCTTT. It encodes CSAPRNTEAFF.